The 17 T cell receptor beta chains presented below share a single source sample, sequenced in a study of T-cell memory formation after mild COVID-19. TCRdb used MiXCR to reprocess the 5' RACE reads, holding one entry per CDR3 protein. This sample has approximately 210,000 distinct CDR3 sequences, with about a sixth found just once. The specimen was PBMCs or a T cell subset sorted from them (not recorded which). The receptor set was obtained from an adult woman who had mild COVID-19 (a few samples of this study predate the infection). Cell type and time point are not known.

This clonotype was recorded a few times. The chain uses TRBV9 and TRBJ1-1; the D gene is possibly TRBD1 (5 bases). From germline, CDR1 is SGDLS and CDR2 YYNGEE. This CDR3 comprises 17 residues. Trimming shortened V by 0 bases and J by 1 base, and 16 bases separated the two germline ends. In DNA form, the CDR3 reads TGTGCCAGCAGCGTAGCAGCCGGGACGCCATCGAACACTGAAGCTTTCTTT. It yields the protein CASSVAAGTPSNTEAFF.

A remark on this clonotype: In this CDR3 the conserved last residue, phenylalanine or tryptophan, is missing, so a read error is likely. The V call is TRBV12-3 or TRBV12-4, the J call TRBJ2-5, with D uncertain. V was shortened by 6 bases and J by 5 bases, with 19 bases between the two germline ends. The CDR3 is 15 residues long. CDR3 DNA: TGTGCCAGCAGCCCTATGCTGCGTAGATCTGAGACCCAGTACCTC. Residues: CASSPMLRRSETQYL.

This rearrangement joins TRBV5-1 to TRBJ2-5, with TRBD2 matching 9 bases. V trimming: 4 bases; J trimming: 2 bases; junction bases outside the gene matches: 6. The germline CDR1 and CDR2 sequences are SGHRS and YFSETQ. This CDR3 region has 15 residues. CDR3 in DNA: TGCGCCAGCAGCCCGCGGACTAGCGCTCAAGAGACCCAGTACTTC. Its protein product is CASSPRTSAQETQYF.

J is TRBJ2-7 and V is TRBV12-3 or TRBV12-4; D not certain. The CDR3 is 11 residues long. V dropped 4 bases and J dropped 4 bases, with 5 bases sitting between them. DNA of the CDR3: TGTGCCAGCAGTTCATGGTACGAGCAGTACTTC. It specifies CASSSWYEQYF.

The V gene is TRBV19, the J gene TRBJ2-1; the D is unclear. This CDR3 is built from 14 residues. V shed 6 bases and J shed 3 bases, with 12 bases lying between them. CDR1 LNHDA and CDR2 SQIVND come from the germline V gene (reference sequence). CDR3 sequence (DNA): TGTGCCAGTAGAGAGGTAGGCATCTACAATGAGCAGTTCTTC. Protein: CASREVGIYNEQFF.

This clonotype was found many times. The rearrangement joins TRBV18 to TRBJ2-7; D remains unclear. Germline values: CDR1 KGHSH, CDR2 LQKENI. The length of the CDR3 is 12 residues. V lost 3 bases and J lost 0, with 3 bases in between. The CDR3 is CASSPHSYEQYF. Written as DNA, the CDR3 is TGTGCCAGCTCACCCCACTCCTACGAGCAGTACTTC.

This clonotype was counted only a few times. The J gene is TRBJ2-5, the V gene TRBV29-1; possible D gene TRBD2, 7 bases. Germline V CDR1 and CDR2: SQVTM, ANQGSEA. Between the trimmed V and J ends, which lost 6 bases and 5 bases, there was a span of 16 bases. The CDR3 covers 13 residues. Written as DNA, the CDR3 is TGCAGCGTCCGAAGGGGGGGCACGGAGACCCAGTACTTC. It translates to CSVRRGGTETQYF.

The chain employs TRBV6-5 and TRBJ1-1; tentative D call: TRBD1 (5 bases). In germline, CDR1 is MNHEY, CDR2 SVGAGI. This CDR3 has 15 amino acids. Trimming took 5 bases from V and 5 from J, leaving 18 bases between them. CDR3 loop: CASSPGTTGRTEAFF. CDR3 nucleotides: TGTGCCAGCAGTCCCGGGACGACCGGGAGGACTGAAGCTTTCTTT.

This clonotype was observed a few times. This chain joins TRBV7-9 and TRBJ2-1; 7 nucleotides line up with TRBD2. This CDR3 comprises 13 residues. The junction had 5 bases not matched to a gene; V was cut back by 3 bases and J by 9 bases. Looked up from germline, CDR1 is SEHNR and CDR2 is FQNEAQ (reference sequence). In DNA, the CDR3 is TGTGCCAGCAGCTTCACTAGCGCTGCTGAGCAGTTCTTC. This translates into CASSFTSAAEQFF.

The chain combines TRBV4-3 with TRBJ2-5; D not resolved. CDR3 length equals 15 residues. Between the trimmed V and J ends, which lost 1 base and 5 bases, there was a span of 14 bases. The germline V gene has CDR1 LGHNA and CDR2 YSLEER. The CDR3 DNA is TGCGCCAGCAGCCAAGGGCTCGCGGATGAGGAGACCCAGTACTTC. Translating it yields CASSQGLADEETQYF.

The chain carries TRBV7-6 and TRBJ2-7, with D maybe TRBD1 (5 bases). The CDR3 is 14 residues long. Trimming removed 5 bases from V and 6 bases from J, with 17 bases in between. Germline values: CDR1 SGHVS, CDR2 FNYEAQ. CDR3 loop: CASSPTSGQGEQYF. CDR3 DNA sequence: TGTGCCAGCAGCCCCACGTCAGGACAAGGCGAGCAGTACTTC.

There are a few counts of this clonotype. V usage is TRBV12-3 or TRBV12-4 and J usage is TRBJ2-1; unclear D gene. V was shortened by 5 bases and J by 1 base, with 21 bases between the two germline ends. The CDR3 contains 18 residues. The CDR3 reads CASSPILATRPSYNEQFF. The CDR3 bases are TGTGCCAGCAGTCCTATCTTGGCAACCAGACCTTCCTACAATGAGCAGTTCTTC.

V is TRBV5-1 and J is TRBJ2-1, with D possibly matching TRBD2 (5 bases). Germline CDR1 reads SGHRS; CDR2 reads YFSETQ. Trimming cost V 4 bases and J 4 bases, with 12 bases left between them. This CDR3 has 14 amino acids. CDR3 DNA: TGCGCCAGCAGCCGGGGTTCGAGGTACAATGAGCAGTTCTTC. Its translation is CASSRGSRYNEQFF.

For the CDR3, the DNA is TGTGCCACCAGCAGAGATAAGTACGACCCTGGATCCTACGAGCAGTACTTC. It yields the protein CATSRDKYDPGSYEQYF. V usage is TRBV15 and J usage is TRBJ2-7; no definite D call. Per the germline V gene, CDR1 is LNHNV and CDR2 is YYDKDF (reference sequence). The CDR3 is made up of 17 amino acids. Deletions cut 0 bases from V and 1 base from J, with 16 bases between.

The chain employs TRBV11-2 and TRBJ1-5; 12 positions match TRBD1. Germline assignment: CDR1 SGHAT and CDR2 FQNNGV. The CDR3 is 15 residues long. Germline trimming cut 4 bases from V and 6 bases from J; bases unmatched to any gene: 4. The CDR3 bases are TGTGCCAGCAGCTCAGGGACAGGGGGCGTTCAGCCCCAGCATTTT. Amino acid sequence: CASSSGTGGVQPQHF.

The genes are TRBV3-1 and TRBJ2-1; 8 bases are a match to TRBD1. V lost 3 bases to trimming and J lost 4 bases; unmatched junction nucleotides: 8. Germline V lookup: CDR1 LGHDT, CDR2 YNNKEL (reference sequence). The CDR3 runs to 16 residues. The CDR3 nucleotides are TGTGCCAGCAGCCACAGACAGGGGTTAAGTTACAATGAGCAGTTCTTC. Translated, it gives CASSHRQGLSYNEQFF.

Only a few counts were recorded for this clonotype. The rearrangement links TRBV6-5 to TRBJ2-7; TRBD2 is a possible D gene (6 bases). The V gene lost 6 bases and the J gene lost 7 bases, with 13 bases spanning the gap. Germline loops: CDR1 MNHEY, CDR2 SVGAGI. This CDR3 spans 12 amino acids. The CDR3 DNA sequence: TGTGCCAGCAGCCTCTCGGGGAGGGAGCAGTACTTC. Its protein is CASSLSGREQYF.